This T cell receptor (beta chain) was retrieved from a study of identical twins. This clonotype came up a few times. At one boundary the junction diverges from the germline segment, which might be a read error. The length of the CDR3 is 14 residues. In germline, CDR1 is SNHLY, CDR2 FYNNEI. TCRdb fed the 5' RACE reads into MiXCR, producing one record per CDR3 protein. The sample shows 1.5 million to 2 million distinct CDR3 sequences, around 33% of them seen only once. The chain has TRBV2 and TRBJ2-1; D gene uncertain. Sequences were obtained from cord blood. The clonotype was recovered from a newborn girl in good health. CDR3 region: CSLAVENLYNEQFF. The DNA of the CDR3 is TGCTCTCTTGCGGTTGAGAACCTCTACAATGAGCAGTTCTTC.